This TCR beta chain originates from a study of T cells in Graves' hyperthyroidism and ophthalmopathy. Diagnoses used clinical symptoms, serum thyroxine and TRAb, thyroid ultrasound and orbital computed tomography. In regard to this clonotype: Its antigen remains unidentified.

Whole-study results and caveats: A model of 13 V-J pairs discriminated ophthalmopathy from stable hyperthyroidism. Most thyroid clonotypes expanded above 0.001 were also detected in blood.

What was amplified from RNA transcripts were TCR beta CDR3 regions. First-round RT-PCR of the TCR CDR3 relied on the HTBI primer set. TCRdb independently ran MiXCR on the multiplex PCR reads; one entry per CDR3 protein. The table has under 400,000 distinct CDR3 sequences, roughly 18% seen once. The germline gives CDR1 KGHSY, CDR2 FQNENV. The CDR3 runs 18 residues. The V gene end was trimmed by 3 bases and the J gene end by 4 bases; junction bases not matched to a gene: 11. V gene TRBV16 combines with J gene TRBJ2-3, with 12 bases lining up with TRBD2. The sequence was collected from a woman between 45 and 60 years old with Graves' hyperthyroidism. Sequenced: blood. The DNA for the CDR3 is TGTGCCAGCAGCCACTCAGCCCTAGCGGGAGGGCCTGCAGATACGCAGTATTTT. This translates into CASSHSALAGGPADTQYF.